Given below is one T cell receptor (beta chain) in context. This clonotype came up many times. Its antigen remains unidentified. No base quality values were provided; no much bigger clone lies one nucleotide off. The data were obtained in a study of neurological immune-mediated disorders (dated by TCRdb to between 2018 and 2021). Broadly, across the study: Of the roughly 34 multiple sclerosis patients, about 31 had relapsing-remitting MS and 3 had secondary progressive MS. Of the 68 subjects in the cohort, around 14 were HAM/TSP patients, some 35 were multiple sclerosis patients, and around 20 were healthy controls. Peripheral blood TCR-beta repertoires from HTLV-I-associated myelopathy (HAM/TSP) patients, multiple sclerosis patients and healthy controls were compared by UMI-based sequencing. The 106 TCR-beta libraries covered PBMC samples along with longitudinal samples, technical triplicates, and paired sorted CD4+ and CD8+ T-cell subsets. Results the study describes overall, beyond this receptor: Expanded clones from different subjects shared no identical CDR3 amino acid sequences, which suggests that TCR-beta repertoires were private in all groups. TCR clonal expansion was highest in HAM/TSP patients and lowest in MS patients, with MS patients falling below even healthy controls. Phylogenetic analysis grouped repertoires from 18 of 34 MS patients into a cluster of related CDR3 sequences, suggesting a possible repertoire-level signature. No association of the MS cluster with clinical or MRI features was observed, and the need for larger cohorts was stated by the authors.

Unsorted PBMC libraries were generated from 2 million PBMCs stored in RNAlater at -80 °C until RNA extraction. The multiple sclerosis patients were enrolled in a US clinical protocol that evaluated disease progression with magnetic resonance imaging. PBMCs were separated from peripheral blood using Ficoll-Hypaque density gradient centrifugation and then cryopreserved in liquid nitrogen. cDNA synthesis used template-switch 5'RACE with a primer carrying a 10-nucleotide random unique molecular identifier tagging each TCR transcript. Every sequencing run covered 15-18 subjects and yielded more than 200 million TCR-beta sequences. Total RNA was extracted with the RNeasy kit. The KAPA Real-time Library Amplification kit was used to amplify TCR-beta VDJ regions with primers targeting the TCR constant region and the 5'RACE anchor. A first PCR added sample indexes and Illumina adaptors, after which a second PCR increased the library yield. The roughly 650 bp TCR product was size-selected on a 2% E-gel SizeSelection system after Ampure bead purification. Before pooling, library quality was assessed on a Bioanalyzer, concentration was determined with Qubit, and library quantification was performed with the Kapa Library Quantification kit. An Illumina HiSeq 2500 was used to sequence the libraries paired-end at 2 x 150 bp. To increase sequence diversity, about 25-31% phiX was spiked into each library pool. Per the authors' processing: Quality-filtered reads were processed with the UMI-based MiGEC pipeline, and over 80% of raw TCR sequences were removed by the MiGEC pipeline during error correction. IMGT germline references were used for aligning VDJ genes, and each clonotype was defined as a unique CDR3 amino acid sequence together with its V-J genes. Clonal expansion, Shannon diversity, and CDR3 relatedness (CalcPairwiseDistances, ClusterSamples) were evaluated with VDJtools, and phylogenetic trees were built with CLCbio workbench. Clones with at least 8 unique UMIs were defined as expanded, with this threshold being based on coefficient-of-variation modelling across technical triplicates. TCRdb reworked the public reads: Q25 trimming with fastp, MiXCR clone assembly, productive beta chains retained. Each entry is one CDR3 protein sequence, shown with its most common DNA and genes. TCRdb's processing, not the study's, gives the V and J calls here. The sample table contains over 55,000 distinct CDR3 sequences; only one count was recorded for 2.5% of them. Clones ranked in the top ten supply around 3% of the sample.

According to the germline V gene, CDR1 reads SGHRS and CDR2 reads YFSETQ. Trimming takes 3 bases from V and 1 base from J, and the germline ends sit 7 bases apart. There are 13 amino acids in the CDR3, from cysteine to phenylalanine inclusive. Here the CDR3 DNA is all that survives: 39 bases in frame from base 1. The receptor was isolated from a man in his fifties or sixties with multiple sclerosis. Recombination joined TRBV5-1 with TRBJ2-5; the D gene remains uncertain. Sequencing used PBMCs. The CDR3: CASSSVLQETQYF. The nucleotides are TGCGCCAGCAGCTCCGTACTCCAAGAGACCCAGTACTTC.